The 31 T cell receptor beta chains presented below share a single source sample, sequenced in a study of early T cells in non-severe SARS-CoV-2 infection. Using its own MiXCR run on the 5' RACE reads, TCRdb lists one record per CDR3 protein. The sample yields 25,000 to 30,000 distinct CDR3 sequences, roughly 4.4% seen once. Sequenced material: whole blood. The receptor source for this set is an adult who was a healthcare worker with PCR-confirmed SARS-CoV-2 infection or an uninfected control (not recorded which).

This clonotype was detected many times. The gene calls are TRBV29-1 and TRBJ1-5, with unresolved D. V gave up 7 bases and J gave up 6 bases, with 7 bases separating them. The germline V gene has CDR1 SQVTM and CDR2 ANQGSEA. CDR3 length: 10 residues. The CDR3 sequence: CSARGQPQHF. DNA for the CDR3: TGCAGCGCACGGGGTCAGCCCCAGCATTTT.

This clonotype was recorded at least ten times. V and J are TRBV11-2 and TRBJ2-3; weak D call: TRBD1 (5 bases). The CDR3 is 13 residues long. With 0 bases removed from V and 9 bases from J, the gap between germline ends came to 10 bases. From germline, CDR1 is SGHAT and CDR2 FQNNGV. The CDR3 protein is CASSLESGATQYF. The CDR3 region has the DNA TGTGCCAGCAGCTTAGAGAGTGGGGCGACGCAGTATTTT. Drawing the rest from reference TRBV11-2 and TRBJ2-3, the complete variable domain is EAGVAQSPRYKIIEKRQSVAFWCNPISGHATLYWYQQILGQGPKLLIQFQNNGVVDDSQLPKDRFSAERLKGVDSTLKIQPAKLEDSAVYLCASSLESGATQYFGPGTRLTVL.

This clonotype was recorded at least ten times. This rearrangement joins TRBV3-1 to TRBJ2-3, with 11 bases identical to TRBD2. The CDR3 loop spans 15 amino acids. CDR1 and CDR2 from the germline V gene are LGHDT and YNNKEL (reference sequence). J lost 6 bases, V lost 1 base, and 3 bases had no gene match. The CDR3 DNA follows: TGTGCCAGCAGCCAAGTAAGGACTAGCGGGGATACGCAGTATTTT. This encodes CASSQVRTSGDTQYF.

This clonotype was seen many times. The chain joins TRBV3-2 to TRBJ2-2; the table's TRBD2 call for D was not verified on the DNA. TRBV3-2 is reported as a pseudogene. The length of the CDR3 is 17 residues. The CDR3 reads CASSQGTSGSGTGELFF. The CDR3 DNA sequence: TGTGCCAGCAGCCAAGGGACTAGCGGGAGTGGCACCGGGGAGCTGTTTTTT.

This clonotype was found many times. CDR3: CATSDLGSGKSSYNEQFF. In nucleotides, the CDR3 is TGTGCCACCAGTGATTTGGGTAGCGGGAAAAGCTCCTACAATGAGCAGTTCTTC. V gene TRBV24-1 combines with J gene TRBJ2-1, with TRBD2 matching over 8 bases. The CDR3 is made up of 18 amino acids. CDR1 KGHDR and CDR2 SFDVKD come from the germline V gene. V lost 0 bases, J lost 0 bases, and 6 bases stayed unmatched.

Sample share makes this clonotype medium-sized. Here the CDR3 DNA reads TGTGCCAGCAGCTCCAAGTACGGGGGGAACTACAATGAGCAGTTCTTC. Amino acid sequence: CASSSKYGGNYNEQFF. The chain joins TRBV4-2 to TRBJ2-1, with 7 bases matching TRBD2. The trim removed 5 bases at V and 3 bases at J, leaving 10 bases unmatched. The CDR3 has 16 residues. Germline loops: CDR1 LGHNA, CDR2 YNFKEQ.

This clonotype was seen ten or more times. The chain combines TRBV18 with TRBJ1-2, with D uncertain. The CDR3 covers 15 residues. The germline V gene encodes CDR1 KGHSH and CDR2 LQKENI. Trimming took 4 bases from V and 0 from J, leaving 12 bases between them. CDR3 sequence (DNA): TGTGCCAGCTCACTGGGTCCGGACCCTAACTATGGCTACACCTTC. This codes for CASSLGPDPNYGYTF.

This clonotype was seen at least ten times. The genes are TRBV4-3 and TRBJ1-6; no reliable D call. This CDR3 is 18 amino acids long. Germline CDR1 is LGHNA and CDR2 is YSLEER. V lost 1 base, J lost 0 bases, and 13 bases lay in between. The CDR3 spells CASSQGFSMSSYNSPLHF. The CDR3 DNA reads TGCGCCAGCAGCCAAGGGTTTTCCATGAGCTCCTATAATTCACCCCTCCACTTT.

Ten or more counts support this clonotype. The chain uses TRBV10-3 and TRBJ2-7; unclear D gene. The V end was cut by 0 bases, the J end by 6 bases, with 9 bases between. The CDR3 runs to 13 residues. Germline values: CDR1 ENHRY, CDR2 SYGVKD. The CDR3 DNA is TGTGCCATCAGTGAGTCCCAGTTTCTCGAGCAGTACTTC. Its protein product is CAISESQFLEQYF.

This clonotype came up many times. This chain joins TRBV14 and TRBJ2-5; 9 bases map to TRBD1. The junction had 17 bases not matched to a gene; V was cut back by 4 bases and J by 5 bases. The CDR3 loop spans 18 amino acids. Germline V gene sequence: CDR1 SGHDN, CDR2 FVKESK. Here the CDR3 DNA reads TGTGCCAGCAGCCCGGACGGGACAGGGTTCCCCAATTGGGAGACCCAGTACTTC. The encoded protein is CASSPDGTGFPNWETQYF.

This clonotype was detected many times. This sequence joins TRBV6-6 and TRBJ2-1; D may be TRBD1 (5 bases). CDR3 size: 17 residues. V was clipped by 7 bases and J by 0 bases, with 19 bases between them. Germline V lookup: CDR1 MNHNY, CDR2 SVGAGI (reference sequence). In DNA form, the CDR3 reads TGTGCCAGCATCGCCCGGCTACAGGCCAGCTCCTACAATGAGCAGTTCTTC. It translates to CASIARLQASSYNEQFF.

This clonotype has ten or more counts. The genes are TRBV5-1 and TRBJ1-2; unclear D gene. Germline CDR1 is SGHRS and CDR2 is YFSETQ. The germline V and J ends were trimmed by 0 bases and 0 bases, with 9 bases remaining between them. The CDR3 has 15 residues. The CDR3 DNA reads TGCGCCAGCAGCTTGGCGGCAGGACCTAACTATGGCTACACCTTC. This sequence encodes CASSLAAGPNYGYTF. Supplemented by reference TRBV5-1 and TRBJ1-2, the full variable domain reads KAGVTQTPRYLIKTRGQQVTLSCSPISGHRSVSWYQQTPGQGLQFLFEYFSETQRNKGNFPGRFSGRQFSNSRSEMNVSTLELGDSALYLCASSLAAGPNYGYTFGSGTRLTVV.

This clonotype showed up many times. The CDR3 coding sequence is TGCAGTGCTGGCCCGTTGGGACAGGCGGCGTCCTACGAGCAGTACTTC. Protein: CSAGPLGQAASYEQYF. This chain uses TRBV20-1 with TRBJ2-7; 8 nucleotides match TRBD1. The CDR3 length is 16 residues. With 5 bases clipped from V and 1 base from J, the junction kept 13 bases outside the gene matches. Germline lookup yields CDR1 DFQATT and CDR2 SNEGSKA (reference sequence).

This clonotype has at least ten counts. This chain links TRBV18 with TRBJ2-3; 12 bases agree with TRBD1. The germline V gene encodes CDR1 KGHSH and CDR2 LQKENI. The CDR3 loop spans 20 amino acids. The ends lost 3 bases at V and 4 bases at J; junction bases unmatched: 17. CDR3 loop: CASSPTLRGQGAPHSDTQYF. CDR3 sequence (DNA): TGTGCCAGCTCACCCACCCTCCGGGGACAGGGGGCGCCCCATTCAGATACGCAGTATTTT.

This clonotype was found a few times. The V gene is TRBV28, the J gene TRBJ1-2, with D maybe TRBD1 (6 bases). V lost 4 bases and J 5 bases, leaving 23 bases between the germline ends. This CDR3 is 17 amino acids long. Germline V gene data show CDR1 as MDHEN and CDR2 as SYDVKM. The CDR3 region has the DNA TGTGCCAGCAGTTCCCCGGTTGGCAGGGGAGGATGGTATGGCTACACCTTC. It codes for CASSSPVGRGGWYGYTF.

Ten or more counts support this clonotype. The rearrangement links TRBV12-3 or TRBV12-4 to TRBJ2-7; 14 nucleotides match TRBD2. The CDR3 is made up of 15 amino acids. V gave up 4 bases and J gave up 6 bases; unmatched junction bases: 5. CDR3 bases: TGTGCCAGCAGTTCGGACGGGACTAGCGGGAGCGAGCAGTACGTC. Translation gives CASSSDGTSGSEQYV.

This clonotype was observed at least ten times. The CDR3 region has the DNA TGCAGTGTCAGACTAGCGGGATCAACCAAGGAGACCCAGTACTTC. It is translated as CSVRLAGSTKETQYF. The V gene is TRBV20-1, the J gene TRBJ2-5; TRBD2 agrees at 11 bases. Germline CDR1 is DFQATT and CDR2 is SNEGSKA (reference sequence). This CDR3 has 15 amino acids. Trimming at V came to 7 bases and at J to 5 bases, leaving 12 bases not matched to a gene.

This clonotype appeared many times. The rearrangement joins TRBV4-2 to TRBJ1-4, with 7 bases identical to TRBD1. CDR3 size: 14 residues. The V and J ends lost 1 base and 6 bases, in that order; junction bases with no gene match: 2. The germline V gene has CDR1 LGHNA and CDR2 YNFKEQ. Written as DNA, the CDR3 is TGTGCCAGCAGCCAAGTCGGGACAGATGAAAAACTGTTTTTT. It specifies CASSQVGTDEKLFF.

This clonotype has just a few counts. The J gene is TRBJ1-1, the V gene TRBV30, with D unresolved. Trimming stripped 0 bases from V and 0 bases from J, with 2 bases between. Germline values: CDR1 GTSNPN, CDR2 SVGIG (reference sequence). The CDR3 length is 12 residues. This CDR3 is CAWSVLNTEAFF. CDR3 coding DNA: TGTGCCTGGAGTGTTCTGAACACTGAAGCTTTCTTT.

This clonotype was seen repeatedly, ten times or more. The chain recombines TRBV28 with TRBJ2-7, with a weak D call TRBD2 (5 bases). The CDR3 consists of 15 residues. The V end was cut by 5 bases, the J end by 3 bases, with 17 bases between. CDR1 is MDHEN and CDR2 is SYDVKM in the germline V gene. The CDR3 DNA sequence: TGTGCCAGCAGTCATCAGTCCCTCGGGATCTACGAGCAGTACTTC. Its translation: CASSHQSLGIYEQYF.

This clonotype has a count of ten or more. The chain combines TRBV6-6 with TRBJ2-3; 9 positions match TRBD2. The CDR3 is 16 amino acids. The V gene's germline CDR1 is MNHNY and CDR2 SVGAGI (reference sequence). V trimming: 0 bases; J trimming: 6 bases; junction bases outside the gene matches: 7. As DNA, the CDR3 is TGTGCCAGCAGTTACTCGTGGCGGGAGGGCCGGGATACGCAGTATTTT. Protein product: CASSYSWREGRDTQYF.

The genes are TRBV12-3 or TRBV12-4 and TRBJ1-1; D may be TRBD1 (5 bases). The CDR3 totals 14 residues. The V gene lost 6 bases and the J gene lost 6 bases, with 17 bases spanning the gap. CDR3 residues: CASSLTGNNPEAFF. The CDR3 DNA follows: TGTGCCAGCAGCCTCACAGGTAACAACCCTGAAGCTTTCTTT.

This clonotype occurred many times. The chain uses TRBV24-1 and TRBJ2-7; a possible D gene is TRBD1 (5 bases). Germline CDR1 reads KGHDR; CDR2 reads SFDVKD. Trimming left V 4 bases short and J 0 bases short, with 9 bases between. This CDR3 is built from 14 residues. The CDR3 DNA follows: TGTGCCACCAGTGACCCACAGGACTCCTACGAGCAGTACTTC. It encodes CATSDPQDSYEQYF.

By share, this clonotype ranks as medium-sized. The V call is TRBV7-2, the J call TRBJ2-3; 14 bases are shared with TRBD2. V shed 1 base, J shed 6 bases, and the junction held 3 bases outside the gene matches. The germline V gene has CDR1 SGHTA and CDR2 FQGNSA. The CDR3 has 16 amino acids. The CDR3 reads CASSLGLAGGEDTQYF. The CDR3 DNA follows: TGTGCCAGCAGCTTAGGACTAGCGGGAGGGGAGGATACGCAGTATTTT. Full variable domain (rest looked up from reference TRBV7-2 and TRBJ2-3): GAGVSQSPSNKVTEKGKDVELRCDPISGHTALYWYRQSLGQGLEFLIYFQGNSAPDKSGLPSDRFSAERTGGSVSTLTIQRTQQEDSAVYLCASSLGLAGGEDTQYFGPGTRLTVL.

This clonotype appeared many times. The chain combines TRBV19 with TRBJ2-5, with D possibly matching TRBD2 (6 bases). The CDR3 consists of 15 residues. Per germline, CDR1 LNHDA and CDR2 SQIVND (reference sequence). The V gene lost 3 bases and the J gene lost 5 bases, with 16 bases spanning the gap. The CDR3 nucleotides are TGTGCCAGTAGTATCTCTCCTAGCGAGAGGGAGACCCAGTACTTC. Protein product: CASSISPSERETQYF.

This clonotype showed up many times. The gene calls are TRBV20-1 and TRBJ1-5, with TRBD1 matching 7 bases. V gave up 5 bases and J gave up 2 bases; unmatched junction bases: 3. This CDR3 is 13 amino acids long. Germline V gives CDR1 DFQATT, CDR2 SNEGSKA (reference sequence). CDR3 nucleotide sequence: TGCAGTGCTCGACAGGGACGCAATCAGCCCCAGCATTTT. Its protein is CSARQGRNQPQHF.

The chain links TRBV7-8 to TRBJ2-3; TRBD2 aligns across 9 bases. CDR3 length: 18 amino acids. Germline V lookup: CDR1 SGHVS, CDR2 FQNEAQ. V shed 4 bases, J shed 4 bases, and the junction held 15 bases outside the gene matches. The CDR3 nucleotides read TGTGCCAGCAGCTCAACGCTCCGGCGGGAGGGCAGAGCAGATACGCAGTATTTT. It translates to CASSSTLRREGRADTQYF.

This clonotype was seen more than once but under ten times. The chain has TRBV12-3 or TRBV12-4 and TRBJ2-1; 8 nucleotides align to TRBD1. V was clipped by 6 bases and J by 0 bases; unmatched bases: 7. This CDR3 contains 16 residues. This CDR3 reads CASRRDRHSSYNEQFF. The CDR3, as DNA: TGTGCCAGCAGACGGGACAGGCATAGCTCCTACAATGAGCAGTTCTTC.

Only a few counts were recorded for this clonotype. The chain combines TRBV20-1 with TRBJ2-1, with TRBD2 matching 10 bases. CDR3 length equals 15 residues. CDR1 is DFQATT and CDR2 is SNEGSKA in the germline V gene (reference sequence). The V segment lost 3 bases and the J segment 8 bases; nucleotides outside the gene matches: 10. CDR3 amino acids: CSASKPSGSGYEQFF. As DNA, the CDR3 is TGCAGTGCTAGCAAGCCTAGCGGGAGTGGCTATGAGCAGTTCTTC.

This clonotype was counted at least ten times. J is TRBJ2-3 and V is TRBV7-2, with a weak D call TRBD1 (5 bases). The CDR3 has 15 amino acids. The V end was cut by 4 bases, the J end by 1 base, with 12 bases between. Germline V lookup: CDR1 SGHTA, CDR2 FQGNSA. CDR3 region: CASSSKSGRTDTQYF. The DNA for the CDR3 is TGTGCCAGCAGCTCGAAGTCAGGGCGCACAGATACGCAGTATTTT.

This clonotype has at least ten counts. The chain links TRBV29-1 to TRBJ2-1; 7 bases fit TRBD2. V dropped 7 bases and J dropped 8; count of bases not matched to a gene: 14. CDR3 size: 14 residues. Germline V gene sequence: CDR1 SQVTM, CDR2 ANQGSEA. CDR3 DNA: TGCAGCGCCGCCGGGGGACTACTATTGGATGAGCAGTTCTTC. Amino acids: CSAAGGLLLDEQFF.